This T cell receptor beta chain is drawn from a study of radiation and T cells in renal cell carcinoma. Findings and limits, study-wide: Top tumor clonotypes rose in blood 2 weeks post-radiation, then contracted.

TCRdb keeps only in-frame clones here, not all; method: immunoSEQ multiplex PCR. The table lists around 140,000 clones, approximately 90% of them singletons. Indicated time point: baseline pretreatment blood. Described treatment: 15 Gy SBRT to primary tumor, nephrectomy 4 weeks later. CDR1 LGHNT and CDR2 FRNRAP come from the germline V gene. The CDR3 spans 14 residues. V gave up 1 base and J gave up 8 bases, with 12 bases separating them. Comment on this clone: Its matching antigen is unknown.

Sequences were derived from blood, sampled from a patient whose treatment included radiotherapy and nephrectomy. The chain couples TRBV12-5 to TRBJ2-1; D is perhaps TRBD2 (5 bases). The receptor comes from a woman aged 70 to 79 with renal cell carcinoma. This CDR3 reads CASGLAIAIHEQFF. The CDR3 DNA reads TGTGCTAGTGGTTTGGCGATAGCGATCCATGAGCAGTTCTTC.